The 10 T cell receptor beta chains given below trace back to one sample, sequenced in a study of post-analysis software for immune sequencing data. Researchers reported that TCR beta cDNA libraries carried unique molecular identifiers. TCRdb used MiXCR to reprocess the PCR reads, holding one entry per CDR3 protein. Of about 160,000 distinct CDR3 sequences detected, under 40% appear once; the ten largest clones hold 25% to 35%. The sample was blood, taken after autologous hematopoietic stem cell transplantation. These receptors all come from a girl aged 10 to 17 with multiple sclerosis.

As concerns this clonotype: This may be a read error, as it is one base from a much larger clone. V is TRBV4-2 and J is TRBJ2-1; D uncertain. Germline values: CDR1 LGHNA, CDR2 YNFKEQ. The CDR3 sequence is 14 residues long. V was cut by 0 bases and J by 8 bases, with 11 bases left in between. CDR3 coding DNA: TGTGCCAGCAGCCAAGATGCAAGTTACCATGAGCAGTTCTTC. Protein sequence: CASSQDASYHEQFF.

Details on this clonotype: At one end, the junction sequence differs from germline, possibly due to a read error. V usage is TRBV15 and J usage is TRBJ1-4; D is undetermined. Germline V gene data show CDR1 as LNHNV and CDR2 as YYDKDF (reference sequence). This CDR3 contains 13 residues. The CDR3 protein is CATSNRRDEKRFF. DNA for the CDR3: TGTGCCACCAGCAACCGACGAGATGAAAAACGGTTTTTT.

The CDR3, as DNA: TGCAGCGCCTCGACAGGGTCCTACGAGCAGTACTTC. Its protein product is CSASTGSYEQYF. The genes are TRBV29-1 and TRBJ2-7; 7 bases line up with TRBD1. CDR3 length: 12 residues. V dropped 7 bases and J dropped 1; count of bases not matched to a gene: 4. CDR1 and CDR2 from the germline V gene are SQVTM and ANQGSEA.

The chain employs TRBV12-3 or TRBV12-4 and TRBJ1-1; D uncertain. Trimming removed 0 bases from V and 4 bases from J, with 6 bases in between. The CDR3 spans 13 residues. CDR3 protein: CASSLAESTEAFF. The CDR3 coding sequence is TGTGCCAGCAGTTTAGCCGAGAGCACTGAAGCTTTCTTT.

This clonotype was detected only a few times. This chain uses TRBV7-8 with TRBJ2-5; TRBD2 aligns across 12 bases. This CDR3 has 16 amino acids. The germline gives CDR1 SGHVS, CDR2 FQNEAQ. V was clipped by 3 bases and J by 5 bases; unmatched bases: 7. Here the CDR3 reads CASSFSASGRAETQYF. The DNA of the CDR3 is TGTGCCAGCAGCTTTTCCGCTAGCGGGAGGGCTGAGACCCAGTACTTC.

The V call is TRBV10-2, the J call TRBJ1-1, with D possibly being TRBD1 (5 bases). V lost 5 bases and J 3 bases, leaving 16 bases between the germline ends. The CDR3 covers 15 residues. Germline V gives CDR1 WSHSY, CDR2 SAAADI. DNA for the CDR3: TGCGCCAGCAGTTCTCAGGGTGGGTTGTACACTGAAGCTTTCTTT. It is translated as CASSSQGGLYTEAFF.

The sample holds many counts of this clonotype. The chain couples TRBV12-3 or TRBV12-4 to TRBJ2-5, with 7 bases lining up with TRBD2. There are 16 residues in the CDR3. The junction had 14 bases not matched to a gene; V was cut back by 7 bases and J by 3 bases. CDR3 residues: CASTAAGWSEEETQYF. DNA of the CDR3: TGTGCCAGCACCGCAGCGGGATGGAGCGAGGAAGAGACCCAGTACTTC.

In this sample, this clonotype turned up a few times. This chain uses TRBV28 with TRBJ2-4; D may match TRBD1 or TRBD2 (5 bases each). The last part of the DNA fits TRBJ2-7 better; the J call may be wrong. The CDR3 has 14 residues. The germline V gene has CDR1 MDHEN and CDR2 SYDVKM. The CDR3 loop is CASSLGTTFSEQYF. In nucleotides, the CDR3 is TGTGCCAGCAGTTTAGGGACCACCTTCTCCGAGCAGTACTTC.

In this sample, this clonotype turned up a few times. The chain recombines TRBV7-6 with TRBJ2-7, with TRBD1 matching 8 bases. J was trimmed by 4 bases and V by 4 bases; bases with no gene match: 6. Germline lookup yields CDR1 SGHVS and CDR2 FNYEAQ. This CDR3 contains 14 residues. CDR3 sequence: CASSSGQGGYEQYF. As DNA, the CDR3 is TGTGCCAGCAGCTCCGGACAGGGAGGATACGAGCAGTACTTC.

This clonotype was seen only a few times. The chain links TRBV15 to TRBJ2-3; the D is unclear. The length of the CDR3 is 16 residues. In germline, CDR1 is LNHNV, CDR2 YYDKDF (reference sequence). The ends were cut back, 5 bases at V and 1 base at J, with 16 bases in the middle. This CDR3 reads CATSLDRQAGTDTQYF. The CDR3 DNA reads TGTGCCACCAGCCTCGATCGGCAGGCGGGCACAGATACGCAGTATTTT.